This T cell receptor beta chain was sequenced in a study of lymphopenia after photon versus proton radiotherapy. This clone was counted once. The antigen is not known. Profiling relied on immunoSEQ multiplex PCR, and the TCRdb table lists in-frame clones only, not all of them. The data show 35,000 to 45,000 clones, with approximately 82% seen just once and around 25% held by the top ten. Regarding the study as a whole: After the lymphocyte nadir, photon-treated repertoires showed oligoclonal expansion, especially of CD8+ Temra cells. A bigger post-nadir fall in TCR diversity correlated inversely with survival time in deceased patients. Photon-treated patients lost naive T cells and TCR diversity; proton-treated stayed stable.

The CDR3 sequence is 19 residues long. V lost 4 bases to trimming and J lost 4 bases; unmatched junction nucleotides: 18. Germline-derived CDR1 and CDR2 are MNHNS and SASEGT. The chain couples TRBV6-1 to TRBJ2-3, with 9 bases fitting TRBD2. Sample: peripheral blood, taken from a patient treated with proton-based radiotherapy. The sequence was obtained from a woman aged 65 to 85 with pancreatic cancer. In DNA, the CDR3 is TGTGCCAGCAGTGGAGGGGGCGAGGTCGGTAGCGGGAGAGCAGATACGCAGTATTTT. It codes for CASSGGGEVGSGRADTQYF.